One and the same sample provided the 28 T cell receptor beta chains below, sequenced in a study of cytomegalovirus exposure and HLA in healthy donors. It was with 60 Vbeta and 13 Jbeta primers that the PCR ran. The repertoire was sequenced with immunoSEQ multiplex PCR; TCRdb's copy has only in-frame clones and lacks some. The sample consists of tens of thousands of clones, less than 80% of them appearing once. Sequenced input: PBMCs. The receptors stem from a woman between 40 and 50 years old in good health and CMV-seropositive.

The chain is built from TRBV29-1 and TRBJ1-2, with 9 bases lining up with TRBD1. The V gene's germline CDR1 is SQVTM and CDR2 ANQGSEA. This CDR3 is 14 amino acids long. The V segment lost 3 bases and the J segment 8 bases; nucleotides outside the gene matches: 10. DNA of the CDR3: TGCAGCGTTGAGGGGACAGGGTTCGTCGAGGGCTACACCTTC. It codes for CSVEGTGFVEGYTF. The full variable domain, completed using reference TRBV29-1 and TRBJ1-2, is SAVISQKPSRDICQRGTSLTIQCQVDSQVTMMFWYRQQPGQSLTLIATANQGSEATYESGFVIDKFPISRPNLTFSTLTVSNMSPEDSSIYLCSVEGTGFVEGYTFGSGTRLTVV.

The chain employs TRBV6-5 and TRBJ2-7; 7 bases are a match to TRBD1. The J segment lost 6 bases and the V segment lost 0 bases, leaving 2 bases of the junction unmatched. Looked up from germline, CDR1 is MNHEY and CDR2 is SVGAGI. The CDR3 has 13 residues. CDR3 nucleotide sequence: TGTGCCAGCAGTTACTCGTGGACAGGCGAGCAGTACTTC. It codes for CASSYSWTGEQYF.

This clone was seen just once. The V gene is TRBV5-1, the J gene TRBJ2-1, with D perhaps matching TRBD2 (7 bases). Trimming shortened V by 2 bases and J by 2 bases, and 11 bases separated the two germline ends. Germline CDR1 is SGHRS and CDR2 is YFSETQ. This CDR3 is built from 15 residues. CDR3 amino acids: CASSLGGETYNEQFF. Written as DNA, the CDR3 is TGCGCCAGCAGCTTAGGGGGGGAGACCTACAATGAGCAGTTCTTC.

As concerns this clone: The germline gene is not matched at one end of the junction; a read error may be the cause. J is TRBJ2-7 and V is TRBV5-1, with 8 positions matching TRBD1. Germline lookup yields CDR1 SGHRS and CDR2 YFSETQ. The CDR3 is 14 amino acids. The DNA of the CDR3 is TGCGCCAGCAGCTCCGGGACAGGCGGCCACGAGCAGTGCTTC. Encoded protein: CASSSGTGGHEQCF.

This chain joins TRBV2 and TRBJ2-7; D is possibly TRBD2 (5 bases). CDR1 SNHLY and CDR2 FYNNEI come from the germline V gene. This CDR3 spans 13 amino acids. V lost 6 bases and J 0 bases, leaving 9 bases between the germline ends. The CDR3 region has the DNA TGTGCCAGCAGCTCGGGGTCCTCCTACGAGCAGTACTTC. The encoded protein is CASSSGSSYEQYF.

This chain connects TRBV5-1 to TRBJ1-1; TRBD1 is a possible D gene (5 bases). The V gene lost 0 bases and the J gene lost 1 base, with 10 bases spanning the gap. The germline V gene encodes CDR1 SGHRS and CDR2 YFSETQ. This CDR3 is built from 15 residues. The DNA for the CDR3 is TGCGCCAGCAGCTTGGGGGCGGGGGAGAACACTGAAGCTTTCTTT. It is translated as CASSLGAGENTEAFF.

V and J are TRBV18 and TRBJ2-1; a weak D match, TRBD1 (6 bases). Germline V gives CDR1 KGHSH, CDR2 LQKENI. The CDR3 is 15 residues long. The V and J ends lost 0 bases and 6 bases respectively, with 12 bases between them. Written as DNA, the CDR3 is TGTGCCAGCTCACCACCGTGGACAGTCGGCAATGAGCAGTTCTTC. The encoded protein is CASSPPWTVGNEQFF. Together with reference TRBV18 and TRBJ2-1, the CDR3 gives the full variable domain: NAGVMQNPRHLVRRRGQEARLRCSPMKGHSHVYWYRQLPEEGLKFMVYLQKENIIDESGMPKERFSAEFPKEGPSILRIQQVVRGDSAAYFCASSPPWTVGNEQFFGPGTRLTVL.

The chain links TRBV7-7 to TRBJ2-1, with TRBD2 identical over 10 bases. V trimming: 3 bases; J trimming: 0 bases; junction bases outside the gene matches: 5. CDR1 is SSHAT, CDR2 FNYEAQ, per germline (reference sequence). This CDR3 contains 17 residues. Here the CDR3 reads CASSLGLARSSYNEQFF. In nucleotides, the CDR3 is TGTGCCAGCAGCTTGGGACTAGCGAGGAGCTCCTACAATGAGCAGTTCTTC.

The CDR3: CASSLVWGVTYEQYF. CDR3 in DNA: TGTGCCAGCAGCCTGGTGTGGGGGGTGACCTACGAGCAGTACTTC. The chain is built from TRBV7-9 and TRBJ2-7, with D maybe TRBD2 (6 bases). Germline V gene sequence: CDR1 SEHNR, CDR2 FQNEAQ (reference sequence). V was shortened by 5 bases and J by 2 bases, with 16 bases between the two germline ends. The CDR3 runs 15 residues.

The CDR3 sequence: CASSLRDRFKYEQYF. The DNA of the CDR3 is TGTGCCAGCAGCTTGCGGGACAGGTTTAAGTATGAGCAGTACTTC. The rearrangement uses TRBV5-6 and TRBJ2-7; 8 nucleotides match TRBD1. CDR1 and CDR2 (germline): SGHDT, YYEEEE. J lost 7 bases, V lost 1 base, and 10 bases had no gene match. The CDR3 extends over 15 amino acids.

The rearrangement uses TRBV5-5 and TRBJ2-7; 8 bases fit TRBD1. The CDR3 totals 15 residues. The V segment lost 3 bases and the J segment 5 bases; nucleotides outside the gene matches: 10. Germline CDR1 reads SGHKS; CDR2 reads YYEKEE (reference sequence). The CDR3 nucleotides are TGTGCCAGCAGCTCGGGACAGGCCGAGATCCACGAGCAGTACTTC. Protein sequence: CASSSGQAEIHEQYF. Based on the CDR3 plus reference TRBV5-5 and TRBJ2-7, the full variable domain is DAGVTQSPTHLIKTRGQQVTLRCSPISGHKSVSWYQQVLGQGPQFIFQYYEKEERGRGNFPDRFSARQFPNYSSELNVNALLLGDSALYLCASSSGQAEIHEQYFGPGTRLTVT.

CDR3 coding DNA: TGTGCCAGCAGCTTGTTCAGCGGGGGGGCCACTAAGAACGAGCAGTTCTTC. Translated: CASSLFSGGATKNEQFF. The rearrangement links TRBV5-4 to TRBJ2-1; 10 bases map to TRBD2. The germline gives CDR1 SGHNT, CDR2 YYREEE (reference sequence). CDR3 length equals 17 residues. The J segment lost 10 bases and the V segment lost 1 base, leaving 14 bases of the junction unmatched.

This clone was seen more than once but under ten times. The rearrangement uses TRBV6-5 and TRBJ1-6, with 8 bases aligning to TRBD1. Germline V gene lookup returns CDR1 MNHEY and CDR2 SVGAGI. Trimming removed 4 bases from V and 9 bases from J; junction bases left unmatched: 8. The CDR3 length is 15 residues. The CDR3 coding sequence is TGTGCCAGCAGTTCAGATCGACAGGGGCCTTCACCCCTCCACTTT. Protein: CASSSDRQGPSPLHF.

The rearrangement joins TRBV10-3 to TRBJ1-6; a weak D match, TRBD1 (5 bases). V was trimmed by 5 bases and J by 5 bases, leaving 10 bases between them. Germline V gene lookup returns CDR1 ENHRY and CDR2 SYGVKD. The CDR3 covers 14 residues. The CDR3 DNA reads as TGTGCCATCAGTCAGACAGAGAATAATTCACCCCTCCACTTT. Its protein is CAISQTENNSPLHF.

The V gene is TRBV5-6, the J gene TRBJ2-7; no reliable D call. Germline V CDR1 and CDR2: SGHDT, YYEEEE. With 7 bases removed from V and 3 bases from J, the gap between germline ends came to 5 bases. This CDR3 spans 10 amino acids. CDR3: CASGDYEQYF. DNA of the CDR3: TGTGCCAGCGGAGACTACGAGCAGTACTTC.

The gene calls are TRBV10-3 and TRBJ1-3; D is uncertain. Germline values: CDR1 ENHRY, CDR2 SYGVKD. V lost 2 bases, J lost 1 base, and 3 bases lay in between. This CDR3 region has 13 residues. CDR3 in amino acids: CAISELSGNTIYF. In DNA, the CDR3 is TGTGCCATCAGTGAGCTATCTGGAAACACCATATATTTT.

The chain carries TRBV7-8 and TRBJ1-1; a weak D match, TRBD1 (6 bases). Germline values: CDR1 SGHVS, CDR2 FQNEAQ. V was trimmed by 4 bases and J by 2 bases, leaving 14 bases between them. The CDR3 length is 15 residues. This chain's CDR3 is CASSWGTRINTEAFF. In DNA, the CDR3 is TGTGCCAGCAGCTGGGGGACACGGATCAACACTGAAGCTTTCTTT.

The chain is built from TRBV12-2 and TRBJ1-1; TRBD1 is the table's D call and was not checked against the DNA. TRBV12-2 is a documented pseudogene. CDR3 length: 15 residues. The CDR3 DNA is TGTGCAAGTCGCTCGCCGACAGGGGTAAACACTGAAGCTTTCTTT. It translates to CASRSPTGVNTEAFF.

CDR3 residues: CASSSMTGVMNTEAFF. The CDR3 coding sequence is TGTGCCAGCAGCTCAATGACAGGGGTGATGAACACTGAAGCTTTCTTT. The genes are TRBV5-5 and TRBJ1-1, with 8 nucleotides matching TRBD1. The CDR3 is 16 amino acids. The V gene's germline CDR1 is SGHKS and CDR2 YYEKEE (reference sequence). Trimming took 3 bases from V and 0 from J; bases not matched to a gene: 7.

The chain recombines TRBV5-1 with TRBJ1-1, with 9 bases lining up with TRBD1. With V trimmed by 0 bases and J by 5 bases, 5 bases remained unmatched. The CDR3 spans 15 residues. CDR1 is SGHRS and CDR2 is YFSETQ in the germline V gene. The CDR3 is CASSLEGQGWTEAFF. CDR3 DNA sequence: TGCGCCAGCAGCTTGGAGGGACAGGGTTGGACTGAAGCTTTCTTT. The variable domain in full, with the rest retrieved from reference TRBV5-1 and TRBJ1-1, is KAGVTQTPRYLIKTRGQQVTLSCSPISGHRSVSWYQQTPGQGLQFLFEYFSETQRNKGNFPGRFSGRQFSNSRSEMNVSTLELGDSALYLCASSLEGQGWTEAFFGQGTRLTVV.

The J gene is TRBJ2-1, the V gene TRBV19; the match to TRBD2 covers 10 bases. The CDR3 runs 18 residues. With V trimmed by 3 bases and J by 0 bases, 8 bases remained unmatched. Germline V gives CDR1 LNHDA, CDR2 SQIVND (reference sequence). The CDR3 nucleotides read TGTGCCAGTAGTATCGAAGCGGGGGGGAAGTACTCCTACAATGAGCAGTTCTTC. Amino acids: CASSIEAGGKYSYNEQFF.

The count of this clone is one. The rearrangement joins TRBV9 to TRBJ1-5, with TRBD1 identical over 10 bases. The germline CDR1 and CDR2 sequences are SGDLS and YYNGEE. Trimming removed 3 bases from V and 6 bases from J; junction bases left unmatched: 12. This CDR3 is 17 amino acids long. CDR3 protein: CASSDGTGANGAQPQHF. The CDR3 DNA follows: TGTGCCAGCAGCGACGGGACAGGGGCTAATGGTGCTCAGCCCCAGCATTTT. Drawing the rest from reference TRBV9 and TRBJ1-5, the complete variable domain is DSGVTQTPKHLITATGQRVTLRCSPRSGDLSVYWYQQSLDQGLQFLIQYYNGEERAKGNILERFSAQQFPDLHSELNLSSLELGDSALYFCASSDGTGANGAQPQHFGDGTRLSIL.

This chain connects TRBV5-1 to TRBJ2-1; 7 positions match TRBD2. V lost 0 bases, J lost 4 bases, and 7 bases stayed unmatched. Germline CDR1 is SGHRS and CDR2 is YFSETQ. The CDR3 is made up of 16 amino acids. The CDR3 loop is CASSLGVAGEYNEQFF. The CDR3 DNA sequence: TGCGCCAGCAGCTTGGGGGTGGCGGGGGAATACAATGAGCAGTTCTTC.

This chain joins TRBV7-8 and TRBJ2-5; 9 bases are a match to TRBD1. There are 18 residues in the CDR3. Unmatched junction bases numbered 9, after V lost 0 bases and J lost 1 base. CDR1 is SGHVS, CDR2 FQNEAQ, per germline. The CDR3 DNA is TGTGCCAGCAGCTTAGCGGGCCCGGACAGGGGAATCCAAGAGACCCAGTACTTC. Residues: CASSLAGPDRGIQETQYF.

The CDR3: CASSYSSGGVYEQYF. CDR3 DNA sequence: TGTGCCAGCAGTTACTCTAGCGGGGGAGTCTACGAGCAGTACTTC. V and J are TRBV6-5 and TRBJ2-7, with TRBD2 identical over 9 bases. Germline CDR1 reads MNHEY; CDR2 reads SVGAGI. V lost 0 bases to trimming and J lost 3 bases; unmatched junction nucleotides: 3. The CDR3 covers 15 residues.

This sequence joins TRBV5-1 and TRBJ2-1, with a possible D match to TRBD2 (6 bases). In germline, CDR1 is SGHRS, CDR2 YFSETQ. Trimming took 0 bases from V and 10 from J, leaving 17 bases between them. There are 15 residues in the CDR3. The CDR3 nucleotides are TGCGCCAGCAGCTTGGTTATTAGCGGAAAAACCGAGCAGTTCTTC. Encoded protein: CASSLVISGKTEQFF. Supplemented by reference TRBV5-1 and TRBJ2-1, the full variable domain reads KAGVTQTPRYLIKTRGQQVTLSCSPISGHRSVSWYQQTPGQGLQFLFEYFSETQRNKGNFPGRFSGRQFSNSRSEMNVSTLELGDSALYLCASSLVISGKTEQFFGPGTRLTVL.

This rearrangement joins TRBV7-9 to TRBJ2-7, with 8 bases matching TRBD1. Trimming at V came to 5 bases and at J to 6 bases, leaving 12 bases not matched to a gene. CDR3 length: 15 amino acids. The germline CDR1 and CDR2 sequences are SEHNR and FQNEAQ (reference sequence). CDR3 DNA: TGTGCCAGCAGCACCGCTGGACAGGGTAGGATCGAGCAGTACTTC. Its translation is CASSTAGQGRIEQYF.

As regards this clone: Germline is not matched at one junction end, which may reflect a read error. The chain combines TRBV20-1 with TRBJ1-2, with D possibly TRBD1 on 6 matching bases. The germline V gene has CDR1 DFQATT and CDR2 SNEGSKA (reference sequence). The CDR3 is 10 amino acids. The CDR3 reads CSASGPDRPF. CDR3 bases: TGCAGTGCTAGTGGGCCCGACAGGCCTTTC.